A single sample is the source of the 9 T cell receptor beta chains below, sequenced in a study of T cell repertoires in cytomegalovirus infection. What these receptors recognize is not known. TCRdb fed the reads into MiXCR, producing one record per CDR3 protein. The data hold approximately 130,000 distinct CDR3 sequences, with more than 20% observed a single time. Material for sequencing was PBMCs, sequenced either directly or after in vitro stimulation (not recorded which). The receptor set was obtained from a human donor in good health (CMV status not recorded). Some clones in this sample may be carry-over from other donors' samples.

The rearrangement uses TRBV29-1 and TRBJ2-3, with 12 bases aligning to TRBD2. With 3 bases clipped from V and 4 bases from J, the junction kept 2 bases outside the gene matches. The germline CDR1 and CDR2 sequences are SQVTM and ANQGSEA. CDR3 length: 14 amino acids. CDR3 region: CSVETSGSSDTQYF. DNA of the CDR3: TGCAGCGTTGAGACTAGCGGGAGTTCAGATACGCAGTATTTT.

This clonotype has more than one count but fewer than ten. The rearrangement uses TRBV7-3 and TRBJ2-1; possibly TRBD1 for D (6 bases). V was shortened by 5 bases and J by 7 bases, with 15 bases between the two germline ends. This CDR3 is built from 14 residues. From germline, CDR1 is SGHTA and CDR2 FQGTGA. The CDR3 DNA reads TGTGCCAGCAGCCATGAGGGGGTTTGGAATGAGCAGTTCTTC. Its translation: CASSHEGVWNEQFF. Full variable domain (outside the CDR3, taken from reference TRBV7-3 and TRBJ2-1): GAGVSQTPSNKVTEKGKYVELRCDPISGHTALYWYRQSLGQGPEFLIYFQGTGAADDSGLPNDRFFAVRPEGSVSTLKIQRTERGDSAVYLCASSHEGVWNEQFFGPGTRLTVL.

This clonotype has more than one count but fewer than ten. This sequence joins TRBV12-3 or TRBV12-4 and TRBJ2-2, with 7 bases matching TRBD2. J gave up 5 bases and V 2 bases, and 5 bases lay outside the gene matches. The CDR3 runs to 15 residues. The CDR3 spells CASSLWGGATGELFF. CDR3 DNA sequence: TGTGCCAGCAGTTTATGGGGGGGTGCAACCGGGGAGCTGTTTTTT.

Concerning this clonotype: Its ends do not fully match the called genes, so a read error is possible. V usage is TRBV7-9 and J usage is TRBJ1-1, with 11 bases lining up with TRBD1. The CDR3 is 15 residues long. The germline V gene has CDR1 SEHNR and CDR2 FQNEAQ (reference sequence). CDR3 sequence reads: CASSSDRGRNNEAFF. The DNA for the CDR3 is TGTGCCAGCAGCTCGGACAGGGGGCGCAACAATGAAGCTTTCTTT.

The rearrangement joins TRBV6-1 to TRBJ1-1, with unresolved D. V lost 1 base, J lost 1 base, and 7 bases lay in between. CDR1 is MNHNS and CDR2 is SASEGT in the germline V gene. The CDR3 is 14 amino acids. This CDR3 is CASSEVRKNTEAFF. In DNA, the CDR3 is TGTGCCAGCAGTGAAGTCAGGAAGAACACTGAAGCTTTCTTT.

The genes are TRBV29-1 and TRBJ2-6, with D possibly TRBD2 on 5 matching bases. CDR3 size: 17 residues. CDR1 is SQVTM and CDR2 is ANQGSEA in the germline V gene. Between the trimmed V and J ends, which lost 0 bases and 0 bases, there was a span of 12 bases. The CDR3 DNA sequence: TGCAGCGTTGAAGATCGGGTAGGGAGCTCTGGGGCCAACGTCCTGACTTTC. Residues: CSVEDRVGSSGANVLTF.

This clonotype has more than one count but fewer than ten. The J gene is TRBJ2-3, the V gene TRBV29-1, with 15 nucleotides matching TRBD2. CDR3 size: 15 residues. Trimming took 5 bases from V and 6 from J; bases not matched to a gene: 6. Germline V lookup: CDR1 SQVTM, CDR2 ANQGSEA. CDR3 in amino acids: CSVQGLAGGGDTQYF. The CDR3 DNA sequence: TGCAGCGTTCAGGGACTAGCGGGAGGCGGGGATACGCAGTATTTT.

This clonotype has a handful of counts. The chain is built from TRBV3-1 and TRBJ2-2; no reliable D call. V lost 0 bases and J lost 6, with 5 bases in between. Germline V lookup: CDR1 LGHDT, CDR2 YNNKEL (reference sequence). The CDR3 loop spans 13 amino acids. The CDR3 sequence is CASSQEASGELFF. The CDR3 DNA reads TGTGCCAGCAGCCAAGAGGCCTCCGGGGAGCTGTTTTTT.

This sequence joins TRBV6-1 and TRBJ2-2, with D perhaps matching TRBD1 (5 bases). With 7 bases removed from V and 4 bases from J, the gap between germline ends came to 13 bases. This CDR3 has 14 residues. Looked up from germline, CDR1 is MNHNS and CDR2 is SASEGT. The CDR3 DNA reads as TGTGCCAGCACGATTACAGGAACCACCGGGGAGCTGTTTTTT. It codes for CASTITGTTGELFF.